These 8 T cell receptor beta chains were sequenced from one sample in a study of blood T cell repertoires in COVID-19. Method: immunoSEQ multiplex PCR; TCRdb's copy keeps in-frame clones and lacks some. Altogether about 220,000 clones are present, roughly four fifths being singletons, with the ten largest covering around 3.1%. Sequencing was done on a sample of peripheral blood. The receptors originated from a woman younger than 45 who had recovered from COVID-19.

CDR3 in DNA: TGTGCCAGCAGCCCCCCAGACCAGGTCAACATTCAGTACTTC. Protein sequence: CASSPPDQVNIQYF. The chain joins TRBV9 to TRBJ2-4; no reliable D call. CDR3 size: 14 residues. The V gene lost 4 bases and the J gene lost 7 bases, with 15 bases spanning the gap. From germline, CDR1 is SGDLS and CDR2 YYNGEE.

V is TRBV19 and J is TRBJ2-1; 13 nucleotides match TRBD2. Germline V CDR1 and CDR2: LNHDA, SQIVND (reference sequence). Losses at the gene ends were 2 bases for V and 3 bases for J; bases not matched to a gene: 4. The CDR3 contains 17 residues. The CDR3 sequence: CASSINGLAGVYNEQFF. In DNA form, the CDR3 reads TGTGCCAGTAGTATAAACGGACTAGCGGGGGTCTACAATGAGCAGTTCTTC.

The V call is TRBV30, the J call TRBJ1-2; no clear D gene. This CDR3 spans 14 amino acids. Germline CDR1 reads GTSNPN; CDR2 reads SVGIG (reference sequence). The V end lost 8 bases, the J end lost 0 bases, and 16 bases lay between the germline ends. The CDR3 nucleotides are TGTGCCGGCCCCGGCGGAGGCTCTAACTATGGCTACACCTTC. This codes for CAGPGGGSNYGYTF.

This clone occurred a few times. The chain couples TRBV9 to TRBJ2-1; weak D call: TRBD2 (6 bases). The CDR3 has 15 amino acids. Per germline, CDR1 SGDLS and CDR2 YYNGEE. The V end was cut by 4 bases, the J end by 4 bases, with 15 bases between. This chain's CDR3 is CASSPGTPAYNEQFF. As DNA, the CDR3 is TGTGCCAGCAGCCCCGGGACTCCGGCTTACAATGAGCAGTTCTTC.

V and J are TRBV4-1 and TRBJ2-3; 15 bases align to TRBD2. V was clipped by 5 bases and J by 4 bases; unmatched bases: 7. Germline CDR1 is MGHRA and CDR2 is YSYEKL. The CDR3 totals 17 residues. This CDR3 is CASSEGLAGGGPDTQYF. In nucleotides, the CDR3 is TGCGCCAGCAGCGAGGGACTAGCGGGAGGAGGGCCAGATACGCAGTATTTT.

The chain links TRBV6-1 to TRBJ1-2; D is ambiguous. The CDR3 contains 15 residues. The germline V gene encodes CDR1 MNHNS and CDR2 SASEGT. V was clipped by 1 base and J by 2 bases, with 11 bases between them. The CDR3 sequence: CASSEGGSENYGYTF. In DNA form, the CDR3 reads TGTGCCAGCAGTGAAGGAGGGAGCGAAAACTATGGCTACACCTTC.

The V gene is TRBV27, the J gene TRBJ1-3; D not certain. The CDR3 loop spans 14 amino acids. V was trimmed by 6 bases and J by 8 bases, leaving 17 bases between them. Germline values: CDR1 MNHEY, CDR2 SMNVEV (reference sequence). The CDR3 nucleotides read TGTGCCAGCAGCCTCGGAGGATCTGTTGACACCATATATTTT. Protein product: CASSLGGSVDTIYF.

This chain uses TRBV7-9 with TRBJ1-2, with 9 bases fitting TRBD1. This CDR3 is 14 amino acids long. From germline, CDR1 is SEHNR and CDR2 FQNEAQ (reference sequence). J lost 4 bases, V lost 5 bases, and 5 bases had no gene match. CDR3 residues: CASSPGQGPYGYTF. The CDR3 DNA sequence: TGTGCCAGCAGCCCGGGACAGGGACCCTATGGCTACACCTTC.